This T cell receptor (beta chain) was captured in a study of radiation and T cells in renal cell carcinoma. Findings and limits, study-wide: In blood, top tumor clones expanded by 2 weeks, shrinking by 4.

Germline V gene sequence: CDR1 SNHLY, CDR2 FYNNEI. This CDR3 has 11 amino acids. Deletions cut 6 bases from V and 2 bases from J, with 5 bases between. Time point denoted: blood 4 weeks post-SBRT, at nephrectomy. Treatment in this sample: 15 Gy SBRT to primary tumor, nephrectomy 4 weeks later. Nephrectomy followed 15 Gy stereotactic body radiation by 4 weeks. Radiation-treated patients gave blood at baseline, week 2 and week 4. Concerning this clone itself: The antigen remains undetermined.

Using immunoSEQ multiplex PCR, the repertoire was profiled, and TCRdb retains in-frame clones only, with some absent. The table has over 120,000 clones, 75% to 90% seen once. Sequences were derived from blood, sampled from a patient whose treatment included radiotherapy and nephrectomy. This clonotype originated in a woman aged 50 to 65 with renal cell carcinoma. The gene calls are TRBV2 and TRBJ2-7, with D unresolved. The CDR3 here is CASSATYEQYF. DNA of the CDR3: TGTGCCAGCAGCGCCACCTACGAGCAGTACTTC.